This paragraph reports one T cell receptor beta chain. J lost 0 bases, V lost 7 bases, and 3 bases had no gene match. Per germline, CDR1 SNHLY and CDR2 FYNNEI. CDR3 size: 16 residues. The record originates from a study of T cell changes during pregnancy in multiple sclerosis. Some clones are missing from TCRdb's copy, which holds only in-frame ones; the method was immunoSEQ multiplex PCR. The sample shows tens of thousands of clones, 93% of them seen only once. This rearrangement joins TRBV2 to TRBJ2-2; 12 bases are a match to TRBD2. This material consisted of peripheral blood, taken in the second trimester of pregnancy. The receptor comes from a female donor in good health, enrolled as a control in a pregnancy study. CDR3 sequence reads: CASKTSGGPNTGELFF. The CDR3 DNA reads as TGTGCCAGCAAGACTAGCGGGGGACCGAACACCGGGGAGCTGTTTTTT.